This TCR beta chain was profiled in a study of blood T cell repertoires in COVID-19. Germline V gene sequence: CDR1 LGHNA, CDR2 YNFKEQ. Trimming removed 2 bases from V and 2 bases from J, with 12 bases in between. The CDR3 spans 15 residues. Data came from immunoSEQ multiplex PCR; TCRdb stores just in-frame clones and leaves some out. Among 30,000 to 35,000 clones listed, approximately 78% were seen once. This chain uses TRBV4-2 with TRBJ1-1, with D unclear. Material for sequencing was peripheral blood. The TCR comes from a man aged 80 or over with active or convalescent COVID-19. In DNA, the CDR3 is TGTGCCAGCAGCCAAAATCCTCACGGTAACACTGAAGCTTTCTTT. It yields the protein CASSQNPHGNTEAFF.